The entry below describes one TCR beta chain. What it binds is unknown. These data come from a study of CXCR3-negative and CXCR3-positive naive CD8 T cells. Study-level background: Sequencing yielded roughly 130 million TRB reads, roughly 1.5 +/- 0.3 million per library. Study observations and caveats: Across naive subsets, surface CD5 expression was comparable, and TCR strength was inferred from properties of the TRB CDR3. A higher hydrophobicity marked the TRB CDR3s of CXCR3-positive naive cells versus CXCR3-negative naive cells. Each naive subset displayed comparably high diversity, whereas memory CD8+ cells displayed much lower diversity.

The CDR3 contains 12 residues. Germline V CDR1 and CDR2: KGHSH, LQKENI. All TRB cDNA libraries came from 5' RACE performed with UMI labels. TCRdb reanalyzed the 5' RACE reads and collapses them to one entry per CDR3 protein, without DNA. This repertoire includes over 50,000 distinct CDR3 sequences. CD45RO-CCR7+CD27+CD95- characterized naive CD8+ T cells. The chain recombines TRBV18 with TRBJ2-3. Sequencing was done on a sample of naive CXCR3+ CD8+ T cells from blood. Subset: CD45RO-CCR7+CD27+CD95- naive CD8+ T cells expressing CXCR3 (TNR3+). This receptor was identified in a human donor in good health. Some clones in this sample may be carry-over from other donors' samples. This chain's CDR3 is CASSTYTDTQYF.